This TCR beta chain was sequenced for a study of T cells in Graves' hyperthyroidism and ophthalmopathy. The CDR3 sequence is 14 residues long. CDR1 is MNHEY and CDR2 is SVGAGI in the germline V gene. Trimming shortened V by 0 bases and J by 5 bases, and 10 bases separated the two germline ends. What was amplified from RNA transcripts were TCR beta CDR3 regions. First-round RT-PCR with HTBI primers amplified the TCR CDR3 region. A single record per CDR3 protein comes from TCRdb applying MiXCR to the multiplex PCR reads. The sample contains under 250,000 distinct CDR3 sequences, more than 20% of which appear only once.

The receptor's source is a woman aged 40 to 50 with Graves' ophthalmopathy. The specimen sequenced was blood. The chain has TRBV6-5 and TRBJ2-5; no clear D. The CDR3 region is CASSYSTTTETQYF. The CDR3 nucleotides read TGTGCCAGCAGTTACTCGACAACCACGGAGACCCAGTACTTC.